Following are 19 T cell receptor beta chains from one sample sequenced in a study of B cell selection in AIRE deficiency. Repertoires were generated with immunoSEQ multiplex PCR, while TCRdb's copy carries only in-frame clones and drops some. The table shows 20,000 to 30,000 clones, with over 80% occurring only once. Sorted regulatory T cells were CD4-positive, CD25-high and CD127-low or negative. Sample: CD4+CD25+ Tregs sorted from PBMCs. The source of these receptors is a human donor in good health.

The V and J genes are TRBV7-2 and TRBJ1-6, with 7 bases lining up with TRBD1. CDR1 SGHTA and CDR2 FQGNSA come from the germline V gene. This CDR3 contains 14 residues. J was trimmed by 6 bases and V by 5 bases; bases with no gene match: 4. The CDR3 region is CASSQGTANSPLHF. The CDR3 DNA follows: TGTGCCAGCAGCCAAGGGACAGCTAATTCACCCCTCCACTTT.

J is TRBJ1-2 and V is TRBV11-2; D uncertain. The V gene lost 4 bases and the J gene lost 2 bases, with 8 bases spanning the gap. The CDR3 length is 13 residues. Germline CDR1 and CDR2: SGHAT and FQNNGV. CDR3 in amino acids: CASSSTGNYGYTF. The CDR3 nucleotides read TGTGCCAGCAGCTCCACGGGGAACTATGGCTACACCTTC. The complete variable domain, with remaining parts taken from reference TRBV11-2 and TRBJ1-2, reads EAGVAQSPRYKIIEKRQSVAFWCNPISGHATLYWYQQILGQGPKLLIQFQNNGVVDDSQLPKDRFSAERLKGVDSTLKIQPAKLEDSAVYLCASSSTGNYGYTFGSGTRLTVV.

The rearrangement joins TRBV7-5 to TRBJ1-2. TRBV7-5 is given as a pseudogene. This CDR3 has 11 amino acids. CDR3 in amino acids: CVRSPGDGYTF. The CDR3 DNA sequence: TGTGTCAGAAGCCCCGGGGATGGCTACACCTTC.

The chain recombines TRBV7-2 with TRBJ1-1; D gene unclear. Germline values: CDR1 SGHTA, CDR2 FQGNSA. This CDR3 comprises 13 residues. V lost 5 bases and J lost 0, with 7 bases in between. CDR3 sequence: CASSQTVNTEAFF. The CDR3 bases are TGTGCCAGCAGCCAAACGGTGAACACTGAAGCTTTCTTT.

The chain recombines TRBV5-6 with TRBJ2-1; a possible D gene is TRBD2 (7 bases). The V end was cut by 2 bases, the J end by 6 bases, with 12 bases between. The germline CDR1 and CDR2 sequences are SGHDT and YYEEEE. The CDR3 sequence is 14 residues long. In DNA form, the CDR3 reads TGTGCCAGCAGCTTCTTCGGGGGGCGCAATGAGCAGTTCTTC. Protein: CASSFFGGRNEQFF.

The V and J genes are TRBV11-3 and TRBJ1-1; D gene unclear. In germline, CDR1 is SGHNT, CDR2 YENEEA. The CDR3 consists of 13 residues. Deletions cut 2 bases from V and 3 bases from J, with 7 bases between. CDR3 nucleotides: TGTGCCAGCAGCTTACTTACGGACACTGAAGCTTTCTTT. Its translation is CASSLLTDTEAFF.

The V call is TRBV27, the J call TRBJ2-1; D perhaps matches TRBD2 (6 bases). The CDR3 contains 14 residues. Per germline, CDR1 MNHEY and CDR2 SMNVEV (reference sequence). V was shortened by 3 bases and J by 8 bases, with 14 bases between the two germline ends. The CDR3 region has the DNA TGTGCCAGCAGTTTGAGGCTGGGAGGCGATGAGCAGTTCTTC. Its protein is CASSLRLGGDEQFF.

The J gene is TRBJ2-5, the V gene TRBV29-1; TRBD2 matches at 8 bases. This CDR3 is 14 amino acids long. V gave up 5 bases and J gave up 4 bases; unmatched junction bases: 9. Germline lookup yields CDR1 SQVTM and CDR2 ANQGSEA. In nucleotides, the CDR3 is TGCAGCGTTAGAGTAGGCGGGGGGCCAGAGACCCAGTACTTC. Its protein is CSVRVGGGPETQYF.

The chain combines TRBV5-4 with TRBJ2-1, with 11 bases lining up with TRBD1. The germline V gene encodes CDR1 SGHNT and CDR2 YYREEE (reference sequence). The CDR3 covers 16 residues. Trimming cost V 0 bases and J 4 bases; bases outside gene matches: 3. The CDR3 here is CASSLGGTGGYNEQFF. CDR3 nucleotide sequence: TGTGCCAGCAGCTTGGGTGGGACAGGGGGGTACAATGAGCAGTTCTTC.

The chain is built from TRBV19 and TRBJ1-5; TRBD1 matches 8 bases. The ends lost 6 bases at V and 0 bases at J; junction bases unmatched: 10. The germline gives CDR1 LNHDA, CDR2 SQIVND (reference sequence). CDR3 size: 17 residues. The CDR3 coding sequence is TGTGCCAGTAGACTACGGACAGGGTCTCTTAGCAATCAGCCCCAGCATTTT. Translated, it gives CASRLRTGSLSNQPQHF.

The CDR3, as DNA: TGTGCCAGCAGCCGCGGGGGGATCGAAAGGGAAAAACTGTTTTTT. Residues: CASSRGGIEREKLFF. This sequence joins TRBV5-6 and TRBJ1-4, with a weak D call TRBD1 (5 bases). From germline, CDR1 is SGHDT and CDR2 YYEEEE. This CDR3 region has 15 residues. The V gene lost 4 bases and the J gene lost 8 bases, with 18 bases spanning the gap. Looking up the rest from reference TRBV5-6 and TRBJ1-4 gives the full variable domain: DAGVTQSPTHLIKTRGQQVTLRCSPKSGHDTVSWYQQALGQGPQFIFQYYEEEERQRGNFPDRFSGHQFPNYSSELNVNALLLGDSALYLCASSRGGIEREKLFFGSGTQLSVL.

The gene calls are TRBV7-2 and TRBJ1-4, with TRBD1 identical over 10 bases. Germline V gives CDR1 SGHTA, CDR2 FQGNSA. V trimming: 4 bases; J trimming: 5 bases; junction bases outside the gene matches: 4. The CDR3 is 15 residues long. The CDR3 DNA reads TGTGCCAGCAGCTCCCCGACAGGGGGCAATGAAAAACTGTTTTTT. As protein: CASSSPTGGNEKLFF.

V usage is TRBV7-9 and J usage is TRBJ1-1; no clear D gene. The germline V gene has CDR1 SEHNR and CDR2 FQNEAQ (reference sequence). Between the trimmed V and J ends, which lost 5 bases and 1 base, there was a span of 8 bases. The CDR3 loop spans 13 amino acids. CDR3 sequence (DNA): TGTGCCAGCAGCCAAAGTCGGAACACTGAAGCTTTCTTT. This gives the protein CASSQSRNTEAFF.

The gene calls are TRBV18 and TRBJ1-6; unclear D gene. V was clipped by 2 bases and J by 7 bases, with 12 bases between them. The CDR3 runs to 15 residues. Germline V CDR1 and CDR2: KGHSH, LQKENI. CDR3 nucleotides: TGTGCCAGCTCACCAGGAGGCCAGGACAATTCACCCCTCCACTTT. The encoded protein is CASSPGGQDNSPLHF.

About this clone itself: A much larger clone differs from this one at a single base, so this may be a read error. The same CDR3 also results from other DNA sequences found in this sample. V is TRBV5-8 and J is TRBJ2-7; possibly TRBD1 or TRBD2 for D (5 bases each). This CDR3 has 11 amino acids. CDR1 and CDR2 (germline): SGHTS, YDEGEE. The CDR3 nucleotides read TGTGCCAGCGGGGGTTTCTACGAGCAGTACTTT. This gives the protein CASGGFYEQYF.

In DNA, the CDR3 is TGTGCCAGCAGTTCCCTGGCAGCGAGCAATCAGCCCCAGCATTTT. This codes for CASSSLAASNQPQHF. This chain uses TRBV27 with TRBJ1-5; D ambiguous. V was clipped by 4 bases and J by 1 base, with 11 bases between them. Germline lookup yields CDR1 MNHEY and CDR2 SMNVEV (reference sequence). This CDR3 contains 15 residues.

In nucleotides, the CDR3 is TGCAGTGCCGGACAGGGGGATGAAGCTTTCTTT. This gives the protein CSAGQGDEAFF. The rearrangement uses TRBV20-1 and TRBJ1-1, with 10 bases lining up with TRBD1. The CDR3 consists of 11 residues. The J segment lost 7 bases and the V segment lost 6 bases, leaving 2 bases of the junction unmatched. The germline gives CDR1 DFQATT, CDR2 SNEGSKA (reference sequence).

The J gene is TRBJ2-5, the V gene TRBV5-6, with 8 bases matching TRBD2. Germline values: CDR1 SGHDT, CDR2 YYEEEE. The trim removed 4 bases at V and 5 bases at J, leaving 10 bases unmatched. CDR3 length: 15 residues. The CDR3 reads CASSRGLGEPETQYF. The CDR3 DNA reads TGTGCCAGCAGCCGGGGACTAGGGGAACCGGAGACCCAGTACTTC.

V is TRBV19 and J is TRBJ2-6, with unresolved D. Trimming removed 7 bases at V and 0 bases at J, with 13 bases between. The V gene's germline CDR1 is LNHDA and CDR2 SQIVND (reference sequence). CDR3 length equals 16 residues. The DNA for the CDR3 is TGTGCCAGTACCCCCCCCGTGGGCTCTGGGGCCAACGTCCTGACTTTC. Translated, it gives CASTPPVGSGANVLTF.